This T cell receptor beta chain was sequenced for a study of OX40 agonist ivuxolimab in advanced cancers. Whole-study context: An agonistic human IgG2 monoclonal antibody against OX40 (CD134) was given. Enrollees could have had prior anti-PD-1, anti-PD-L1 or anti-CTLA-4 therapy, which approximately 40% had received. General study points: Average numbers of expanded clones were greater in CD8+ T cells than in CD4+. Nonresponders, in some cases, also had low normalized T-cell clonal expansion.

To note about this clone: What it binds is unknown.

Trimming cost V 0 bases and J 2 bases; bases outside gene matches: 7. The CDR3 is 17 amino acids. Looked up from germline, CDR1 is LGHNA and CDR2 is YSLEER. Profiling relied on immunoSEQ multiplex PCR, and the TCRdb table lists in-frame clones only, not all of them. This repertoire shows about 23,000 clones, under 85% found once; its top ten account for around 8.8%. This TCR was sampled from an adult with an advanced solid tumor such as melanoma, head and neck, liver or kidney cancer. This specimen was CD4+ or CD8+ T cells sorted from blood, taken in a trial of the OX40 agonist ivuxolimab. The chain couples TRBV4-3 to TRBJ1-1; 9 nucleotides align to TRBD1. This CDR3 reads CASSQDTTGGLNTEAFF. CDR3 nucleotide sequence: TGCGCCAGCAGCCAAGATACGACAGGGGGATTAAACACTGAAGCTTTCTTT.